One and the same sample provided the 26 T cell receptor beta chains below, sequenced in a study of cytomegalovirus exposure and HLA in healthy donors. The PCR ran on 60 Vbeta and 13 Jbeta primers. Generated by immunoSEQ multiplex PCR, the TCRdb table keeps only in-frame clones and is missing some. The sample contains about 140,000 clones, 75% of which appear only once. The sample taken for sequencing was PBMCs. Receptors were obtained from a man aged 40-49 years in good health and CMV-seronegative.

For this clone: The junction does not match germline at one end; this may be a read error. The chain uses TRBV7-9 and TRBJ1-6; 8 bases align to TRBD1. The CDR3 extends over 15 amino acids. CDR1 and CDR2 (germline): SEHNR, FQNEAQ (reference sequence). CDR3 nucleotide sequence: TGTTCCAGCAGCTTACTCCAGGGGGCTGCGACACCCCTCCACTTT. This sequence encodes CSSSLLQGAATPLHF.

The V and J genes are TRBV7-3 and TRBJ2-2, with TRBD1 matching over 7 bases. The CDR3 runs to 15 residues. Germline V gives CDR1 SGHTA, CDR2 FQGTGA. V shed 1 base, J shed 4 bases, and the junction held 3 bases outside the gene matches. The CDR3 region is CASSLNRGGTGELFF. The CDR3, as DNA: TGTGCCAGCAGCTTAAACAGGGGTGGCACCGGGGAGCTGTTTTTT. The whole variable domain, remainder taken from reference TRBV7-3 and TRBJ2-2, is GAGVSQTPSNKVTEKGKYVELRCDPISGHTALYWYRQSLGQGPEFLIYFQGTGAADDSGLPNDRFFAVRPEGSVSTLKIQRTERGDSAVYLCASSLNRGGTGELFFGEGSRLTVL.

This clone was detected only a few times. The CDR3 protein is CAWSSRANTEAFF. The CDR3, as DNA: TGTGCCTGGAGTAGCAGGGCGAACACTGAAGCTTTCTTT. The V call is TRBV30, the J call TRBJ1-1; a weak D match, TRBD1 (5 bases). Germline CDR1 is GTSNPN and CDR2 is SVGIG (reference sequence). Trimming took 2 bases from V and 1 from J, leaving 8 bases between them. The CDR3 spans 13 residues.

As DNA, the CDR3 is TGCGCCAGCAGTTCCTACCCCAGGACTAGGATCTACGAGCAGTACTTC. It yields the protein CASSSYPRTRIYEQYF. The rearrangement joins TRBV4-1 to TRBJ2-7; 7 bases align to TRBD2. Per germline, CDR1 MGHRA and CDR2 YSYEKL. This CDR3 comprises 16 residues. Trimming took 6 bases from V and 3 from J; bases not matched to a gene: 14.

The J gene is TRBJ2-3, the V gene TRBV7-3; 7 bases are shared with TRBD2. Germline loops: CDR1 SGHTA, CDR2 FQGTGA. Trimming at V came to 4 bases and at J to 6 bases, leaving 13 bases not matched to a gene. There are 16 residues in the CDR3. Here the CDR3 DNA reads TGTGCCAGCAGCTCCCTCCCGAGCGGGGAGGGGGATACGCAGTATTTT. This encodes CASSSLPSGEGDTQYF.

The chain is built from TRBV2 and TRBJ2-7; 7 nucleotides line up with TRBD1. The CDR3 runs to 14 residues. Per the germline V gene, CDR1 is SNHLY and CDR2 is FYNNEI. J was trimmed by 1 base and V by 7 bases; bases with no gene match: 7. DNA for the CDR3: TGTGCCAGCACCGAGACAGGGTTTTCCTACGAGCAGTACTTC. Translated: CASTETGFSYEQYF.

This clone came up a few times. The V and J genes are TRBV6-1 and TRBJ2-1; D is uncertain. The V end lost 1 base, the J end lost 6 bases, and 10 bases lay between the germline ends. Germline V CDR1 and CDR2: MNHNS, SASEGT. This CDR3 is built from 14 residues. The CDR3 DNA follows: TGTGCCAGCAGTGAAGGCAGGTTCGGCAATGAGCAGTTCTTC. This codes for CASSEGRFGNEQFF.

This clone was seen more than once but under ten times. J is TRBJ1-1 and V is TRBV7-2, with TRBD1 as a possible D gene (5 bases). V gave up 5 bases and J gave up 0 bases, with 7 bases separating them. CDR3 size: 13 residues. Germline-derived CDR1 and CDR2 are SGHTA and FQGNSA. As DNA, the CDR3 is TGTGCCAGCAGCCAACAGGTGAACACTGAAGCTTTCTTT. It encodes CASSQQVNTEAFF.

The gene calls are TRBV14 and TRBJ1-1, with D uncertain. The CDR3 totals 21 residues. Germline V gene sequence: CDR1 SGHDN, CDR2 FVKESK. V shed 2 bases and J shed 4 bases, with 32 bases lying between them. The DNA for the CDR3 is TGTGCCAGCAGCCAATTGTACGTCAGGAGCCTGCGAGGGCCCTTGCCCACTGAAGCTTTCTTT. It translates to CASSQLYVRSLRGPLPTEAFF.

J is TRBJ2-3 and V is TRBV4-1, with TRBD2 matching 11 bases. CDR1 and CDR2 from the germline V gene are MGHRA and YSYEKL. Trimming took 5 bases from V and 1 from J; bases not matched to a gene: 5. This CDR3 spans 16 amino acids. The CDR3, as DNA: TGCGCCAGCAGCGCCCTAGCGGGGGGCCGCACAGATACGCAGTATTTT. This encodes CASSALAGGRTDTQYF.

This clone was recorded a few times. The rearrangement joins TRBV18 to TRBJ2-7; D possibly corresponds to TRBD1 (6 bases). The CDR3 runs to 18 residues. Looked up from germline, CDR1 is KGHSH and CDR2 is LQKENI. Deletions cut 4 bases from V and 3 bases from J, with 25 bases between. The CDR3: CASSLTMTGPGESYEQYF. CDR3 DNA: TGTGCCAGCTCACTAACAATGACAGGTCCTGGGGAAAGCTACGAGCAGTACTTC. Together with reference TRBV18 and TRBJ2-7, the CDR3 gives the full variable domain: NAGVMQNPRHLVRRRGQEARLRCSPMKGHSHVYWYRQLPEEGLKFMVYLQKENIIDESGMPKERFSAEFPKEGPSILRIQQVVRGDSAAYFCASSLTMTGPGESYEQYFGPGTRLTVT.

This sequence joins TRBV5-6 and TRBJ2-2; maybe TRBD2 (8 bases). Trimming removed 4 bases at V and 5 bases at J, with 18 bases between. Germline lookup yields CDR1 SGHDT and CDR2 YYEEEE. The CDR3 runs 16 residues. For the CDR3, the DNA is TGTGCCAGCAGCCACCGACAGGGACTAGGTACCGGGGAGCTGTTTTTT. Its translation is CASSHRQGLGTGELFF.

This clone was recorded at least ten times. This chain connects TRBV9 to TRBJ2-5; perhaps TRBD1 as D (6 bases). Trimming removed 0 bases at V and 7 bases at J, with 10 bases between. CDR1 is SGDLS, CDR2 YYNGEE, per germline. The CDR3 is 13 amino acids. The CDR3 DNA reads TGTGCCAGCAGCGTAGAGGGGGTGGGGACCCAGTACTTC. As protein: CASSVEGVGTQYF.

The rearrangement uses TRBV2 and TRBJ2-6; D not resolved. CDR3 length: 16 residues. Germline V lookup: CDR1 SNHLY, CDR2 FYNNEI. The V end lost 1 base, the J end lost 1 base, and 8 bases lay between the germline ends. The CDR3 reads CASSEGSRSGANVLTF. The DNA of the CDR3 is TGTGCCAGCAGTGAAGGGAGCCGATCTGGGGCCAACGTCCTGACTTTC.

The rearrangement uses TRBV2 and TRBJ2-4; D perhaps matches TRBD2 (6 bases). V lost 6 bases, J lost 7 bases, and 13 bases lay in between. CDR1 is SNHLY, CDR2 FYNNEI, per germline. This CDR3 spans 13 amino acids. As DNA, the CDR3 is TGTGCCAGCAGGTACCAGGGACTGAACATTCAGTACTTC. The encoded protein is CASRYQGLNIQYF.

The chain has TRBV7-2 and TRBJ2-1; 7 positions match TRBD1. This CDR3 spans 15 amino acids. V trimming: 6 bases; J trimming: 3 bases; junction bases outside the gene matches: 8. Germline values: CDR1 SGHTA, CDR2 FQGNSA. CDR3 region: CASRRDSLSYNEQFF. The CDR3 DNA sequence: TGTGCCAGCAGGAGGGACAGCTTAAGCTACAATGAGCAGTTCTTC.

This clone showed up just once. CDR3 region: CASSLQAGGLGEQFF. CDR3 DNA: TGTGCCAGCAGTCTCCAAGCGGGGGGGCTGGGTGAGCAGTTCTTC. This sequence joins TRBV7-3 and TRBJ2-1; 10 positions match TRBD2. Germline-derived CDR1 and CDR2 are SGHTA and FQGTGA. V shed 6 bases and J 9 bases; nucleotides not matched to a gene: 11. The CDR3 sequence is 15 residues long.

This clone was seen a handful of times. The chain uses TRBV4-3 and TRBJ1-1; D perhaps matches TRBD1 (5 bases). Trimming removed 0 bases at V and 4 bases at J, with 12 bases between. Germline CDR1 reads LGHNA; CDR2 reads YSLEER. The CDR3 runs 15 residues. The CDR3 bases are TGCGCCAGCAGCCAAGATGGGTACGGGGGCACTGAAGCTTTCTTT. This gives the protein CASSQDGYGGTEAFF.

The chain carries TRBV15 and TRBJ2-7, with 7 bases lining up with TRBD2. The V segment lost 2 bases and the J segment 0 bases; nucleotides outside the gene matches: 4. Per the germline V gene, CDR1 is LNHNV and CDR2 is YYDKDF (reference sequence). The CDR3 consists of 15 residues. CDR3 DNA: TGTGCCACCAGCAGACCTAGCGGCCGCTCCTACGAGCAGTACTTC. Its translation: CATSRPSGRSYEQYF.

The chain has TRBV5-1 and TRBJ1-2, with TRBD1 matching over 7 bases. V dropped 4 bases and J dropped 8; count of bases not matched to a gene: 14. The CDR3 has 15 amino acids. Germline lookup yields CDR1 SGHRS and CDR2 YFSETQ. The DNA of the CDR3 is TGCGCCAGCAGCCCGCGGGACAGTGGATCGGGCGGCTACACCTTC. Protein product: CASSPRDSGSGGYTF.

V is TRBV28 and J is TRBJ2-5, with 8 bases aligning to TRBD2. This CDR3 is 14 amino acids long. Germline V gene lookup returns CDR1 MDHEN and CDR2 SYDVKM. V lost 8 bases and J lost 5; bases outside the gene matches: 10. For the CDR3, the DNA is TGTGCCAGCCGATTACCGGGAGGGGTGGAGACCCAGTACTTC. Amino acids: CASRLPGGVETQYF.

This clone was counted a few times. The rearrangement links TRBV2 to TRBJ1-5; D remains ambiguous. Germline loops: CDR1 SNHLY, CDR2 FYNNEI. Trimming pared 4 bases from V and 6 bases from J, leaving 13 bases between. This CDR3 contains 14 residues. The DNA for the CDR3 is TGTGCCAGCAGTGCAGTGACGGAGGGTCAGCCCCAGCATTTT. It is translated as CASSAVTEGQPQHF.

The chain uses TRBV5-5 and TRBJ2-3; D might be TRBD1 (6 bases). Germline V gives CDR1 SGHKS, CDR2 YYEKEE (reference sequence). The V end lost 4 bases, the J end lost 1 base, and 13 bases lay between the germline ends. The CDR3 is 15 amino acids. DNA for the CDR3: TGTGCCAGCAGCCCCATTGGGGGCGGCACAGATACGCAGTATTTT. It codes for CASSPIGGGTDTQYF.

The V and J genes are TRBV7-3 and TRBJ2-5; 7 bases agree with TRBD2. The trim removed 6 bases at V and 6 bases at J, leaving 10 bases unmatched. The CDR3 loop spans 14 amino acids. Germline assignment: CDR1 SGHTA and CDR2 FQGTGA. The CDR3 nucleotides read TGTGCCAGCAGTATAGCGGCAGCGGGGCAGACCCAGTACTTC. It yields the protein CASSIAAAGQTQYF.

The J gene is TRBJ2-3, the V gene TRBV9; 7 bases are a match to TRBD1. V was clipped by 3 bases and J by 6 bases; unmatched bases: 7. The CDR3 extends over 14 amino acids. Germline V gene data show CDR1 as SGDLS and CDR2 as YYNGEE. The DNA for the CDR3 is TGTGCCAGCAGCGGGGGACAGCCCCTGGATACGCAGTATTTT. This codes for CASSGGQPLDTQYF.

This chain links TRBV7-8 with TRBJ1-1; the D is unclear. The CDR3 is made up of 12 amino acids. The germline V and J ends were trimmed by 4 bases and 5 bases, with 8 bases remaining between them. Per the germline V gene, CDR1 is SGHVS and CDR2 is FQNEAQ. This chain's CDR3 is CASSSTGTEAFF. The CDR3 DNA reads TGTGCCAGCAGCTCCACGGGTACTGAAGCTTTCTTT.